This T cell receptor (beta chain) was captured in a study of cytomegalovirus exposure and HLA in healthy donors. Produced via immunoSEQ multiplex PCR; TCRdb's table is partial and in-frame only. The sample lists roughly 70,000 clones, 96% occurring once. V lost 5 bases to trimming and J lost 6 bases; unmatched junction nucleotides: 4. The CDR3 has 13 residues. Germline assignment: CDR1 SGHTA and CDR2 FQGTGA. The chain links TRBV7-3 to TRBJ2-1, with 7 positions matching TRBD1. The clonotype originates from a woman aged 18-35 years in good health and CMV-seropositive. The sample comprised PBMCs. DNA for the CDR3: TGTGCCAGCAGCCTCGGGACAGCCAATGAGCAGTTCTTC. Its translation: CASSLGTANEQFF.